Given below is one TCR beta chain in context. Its antigen is not identified. This record belongs to a study of cytomegalovirus exposure and HLA in healthy donors. Repertoires were generated with immunoSEQ multiplex PCR, while TCRdb's copy carries only in-frame clones and drops some. The repertoire holds approximately 200,000 clones, approximately 86% seen once, with about 2.9% in the top ten. Study-wide findings and caveats: The study flagged some 180 TCR beta chains as cytomegalovirus-associated.

V lost 3 bases to trimming and J lost 8 bases; unmatched junction nucleotides: 9. Germline-derived CDR1 and CDR2 are SGDLS and YYNGEE. The CDR3 sequence is 15 residues long. This sequence was found in a woman between 18 and 29 years old in good health and CMV-seronegative. Specimen: PBMCs. The V and J genes are TRBV9 and TRBJ2-1; 9 nucleotides align to TRBD1. CDR3 nucleotide sequence: TGTGCCAGCAGCGGCACCGGGACAGGGCGCGATGAGCAGTTCTTC. This codes for CASSGTGTGRDEQFF.